The subject of this entry is one T cell receptor beta chain. This sample was included in a study of blood T cells in healthy people across ages. A sample-barcoded 5' primer and a J-beta primer mix were used in a second PCR of roughly 6 to 12 cycles. TCRdb reanalysed the 5' RACE reads using MiXCR and keeps one entry per CDR3 protein. The sample includes 1.5 million to 2 million distinct CDR3 sequences, just under 50% of them seen just once. The receptor's source is a woman between 35 and 50 years old in good health. The sequenced sample was blood.

This CDR3 is CASSYNTPSSYEQYF. CDR3 DNA sequence: TGTGCCAGCAGTTATAACACCCCGAGCTCCTACGAGCAGTACTTC. J is TRBJ2-7 and V is TRBV6-5; D not certain. V lost 3 bases, J lost 0 bases, and 12 bases lay in between. Per germline, CDR1 MNHEY and CDR2 SVGAGI. This CDR3 spans 15 amino acids.